This T cell receptor (beta chain) was obtained from a study of control samples from healthy donors and cancer patients. This CDR3 comprises 14 residues. CDR1 and CDR2 from the germline V gene are WSHSY and SAAADI. The V end lost 7 bases, the J end lost 11 bases, and 22 bases lay between the germline ends. Clones were read by immunoSEQ multiplex PCR, and TCRdb kept only the in-frame ones, dropping some. This table holds some 140,000 clones, around 90% found once. Sequencing input: blood. The TCR was taken from a man aged 25 to 40 in good health. This chain uses TRBV10-2 with TRBJ2-3; maybe TRBD1 (5 bases). The DNA of the CDR3 is TGCGCCAGCACCCGCCCAGGACAAGCCCGAGGGCAGTATTTT. This sequence encodes CASTRPGQARGQYF.